The rows below give T cell receptor beta chains drawn from one sample of a study of T cells in Graves' hyperthyroidism and ophthalmopathy. One entry per CDR3 protein, called by TCRdb with MiXCR from the multiplex PCR reads. The sample has about 620,000 distinct CDR3 sequences, around 15% seen once. Sequences were obtained from blood. The origin of the receptors is a woman in her twenties or thirties with Graves' hyperthyroidism. CDR3s include the opening cysteine and the closing phenylalanine or tryptophan. Fields, in order: J gene, clone size, V gene, D gene, CDR3 protein, CDR3 DNA. The D gene is left open where the match is weak. A clone size is listed for some rows: how often the clone was seen (once, few, many), or a class if it is expanded.

TRBJ1-5 few TRBV12-5 . CASGLSGVRNQPQHF TGTGCTAGTGGTTTGTCCGGGGTCCGTAATCAGCCCCAGCATTTT
TRBJ2-7 few TRBV19 . CASRDNKWPYEQYF TGTGCCAGTAGAGACAACAAATGGCCCTACGAGCAGTACTTC
TRBJ2-1 . TRBV24-1 . CATSDPPDNEQFF TGTGCCACCAGTGATCCCCCAGACAATGAGCAGTTCTTC
TRBJ2-1 . TRBV2 TRBD2 CASKPGLAGVNEQFF TGTGCCAGCAAACCCGGACTAGCGGGAGTAAATGAGCAGTTCTTC
TRBJ2-7 few TRBV5-1 . CASRSTGRGYEQYF TGCGCCAGCAGATCAACGGGCAGGGGCTACGAGCAGTACTTC
TRBJ2-1 . TRBV6-2/TRBV6-3 TRBD2 CASSPSITSGRSYNEQFF TGTGCCAGCAGCCCCTCTATTACTAGCGGGAGATCCTACAATGAGCAGTTCTTC
TRBJ2-5 few TRBV6-1 TRBD2 CASSPRTSGRERQETQYF TGTGCCAGCAGCCCTAGGACTAGCGGGAGGGAGCGGCAAGAGACCCAGTACTTC
TRBJ2-5 many TRBV12-3/TRBV12-4 . CASSEIQQETQYF TGTGCCAGCAGCGAGATCCAACAAGAGACCCAGTACTTC
TRBJ2-1 . TRBV6-1 . CASSPWVGRLHNEQFF TGTGCCAGCAGCCCCTGGGTCGGGAGACTCCACAATGAGCAGTTCTTC
TRBJ2-7 many TRBV28 . CASSLVQRTSEQYF TGTGCCAGCAGTTTAGTCCAGCGAACAAGCGAGCAGTACTTC
TRBJ2-1 many TRBV7-8 . CASSLAVGDNEQFF TGTGCCAGCAGCTTAGCGGTAGGAGACAATGAGCAGTTCTTC
TRBJ2-7 few TRBV19 TRBD1 CASSPRDRELYEQYF TGTGCCAGTAGTCCACGGGACAGGGAACTTTACGAGCAGTACTTC
TRBJ1-2 . TRBV30 . CAWTAANYGYTF TGTGCCTGGACAGCAGCTAACTATGGCTACACCTTC
TRBJ1-2 many TRBV30 TRBD1 CAWTLQGTSNYGYTF TGTGCCTGGACATTACAGGGGACATCTAACTATGGCTACACCTTC
TRBJ2-1 . TRBV29-1 TRBD2 CSVEGLAGHEQFF TGCAGCGTTGAGGGACTAGCGGGGCATGAGCAGTTCTTC
TRBJ2-7 many TRBV5-1 . CASSLGAVRTNEQYF TGCGCCAGCAGCTTGGGGGCGGTCCGGACGAACGAGCAGTACTTC
TRBJ1-6 . TRBV30 TRBD1 CASLGQTIYNSPLHF TGTGCCTCCCTGGGACAGACCATTTATAATTCACCCCTCCACTTT
TRBJ1-5 . TRBV7-6 . CASSLEQGLNQPQHF TGTGCCAGCAGCTTAGAACAGGGCCTCAATCAGCCCCAGCATTTT
TRBJ2-2 few TRBV9 . CASSAEGGGDTGELFF TGTGCCAGCAGCGCAGAAGGGGGAGGGGACACCGGGGAGCTGTTTTTT
TRBJ2-3 . TRBV5-1 TRBD2 CASSSMGLAGGPSSTDTQYF TGCGCCAGCAGCTCCATGGGTCTAGCGGGAGGGCCATCTAGCACAGATACGCAGTATTTT
TRBJ1-1 few TRBV7-2 TRBD1 CASRSTAGTDYTEAFF TGTGCCAGCAGATCGACCGCCGGGACAGACTACACTGAAGCTTTCTTT
TRBJ2-1 few TRBV9 TRBD2 CASSVGRLADNEQFF TGTGCCAGCAGCGTAGGTCGACTAGCGGATAATGAGCAGTTCTTC
TRBJ2-7 few TRBV4-3 . CASSQSGLPSYEQYF TGCGCCAGCAGCCAAAGCGGCCTTCCATCCTACGAGCAGTACTTC
TRBJ2-1 few TRBV6-4 . CASSAEADRNEQFF TGTGCCAGCAGTGCGGAGGCCGACCGCAATGAGCAGTTCTTC
TRBJ1-2 many TRBV9 TRBD1 CASSVGQGSYGYTF TGTGCCAGCAGCGTAGGACAGGGGAGCTATGGCTACACCTTC
TRBJ2-5 many TRBV27 . CATGWSSIAETQYF TGTGCCACCGGCTGGAGTAGCATCGCGGAGACCCAGTACTTC
TRBJ2-3 few TRBV7-6 . CASSLAPGASTDTQYF TGTGCCAGCAGCTTAGCGCCGGGGGCAAGCACAGATACGCAGTATTTT
TRBJ2-3 few TRBV30 . CAWSGLAFTSTDTQYF TGTGCCTGGAGTGGCTTAGCGTTCACTAGCACAGATACGCAGTATTTT
TRBJ2-1 few TRBV4-1 . CASSQGINNEQFF TGCGCCAGCAGCCAAGGCATAAACAATGAGCAGTTCTTC
TRBJ2-7 few TRBV6-1 . CASSEGVLSYEQYF TGTGCCAGCAGTGAAGGGGTTCTCTCCTACGAGCAGTACTTC
TRBJ1-1 many TRBV20-1 . CSARAPRFNTEAFF TGCAGTGCTAGAGCTCCCAGATTCAACACTGAAGCTTTCTTT
TRBJ2-3 . TRBV20-1 TRBD1 CSASGQSTDTQYF TGCAGTGCCTCGGGACAGAGCACAGATACGCAGTATTTT
TRBJ2-2 few TRBV5-1 TRBD1 CASSRTGVGTGELFF TGCGCCAGCAGCAGAACAGGGGTCGGCACCGGGGAGCTGTTTTTT
TRBJ2-1 few TRBV29-1 . CSVGSFPGANEQFF TGCAGCGTTGGTAGCTTCCCGGGGGCCAATGAGCAGTTCTTC
TRBJ2-7 many TRBV18 TRBD2 CASSPGLADYEQYF TGTGCCAGCTCACCCGGACTAGCGGACTACGAGCAGTACTTC
TRBJ2-1 many TRBV7-3 TRBD2 CASSLTSARRGNTGLGRQFF TGTGCCAGCAGCTTAACGAGCGCAAGGCGGGGGAACACTGGACTGGGTAGGCAGTTCTTC
TRBJ1-1 many TRBV30 . CAWSIGGTMNTEAFF TGTGCCTGGAGTATAGGAGGGACAATGAACACTGAAGCTTTCTTT
TRBJ2-2 many TRBV4-3 . CASSQGQANTGELFF TGCGCCAGCAGCCAAGGGCAAGCGAACACCGGGGAGCTGTTTTTT
TRBJ1-3 few TRBV6-1 . CASSPRFGGVVGNTIYF TGTGCCAGCAGTCCTCGTTTCGGAGGGGTGGTCGGAAACACCATATATTTT
TRBJ2-1 many TRBV28 . CASSSVTNEQFF TGTGCCAGCAGTTCAGTAACCAATGAGCAGTTCTTC
TRBJ2-7 many TRBV6-1 . CASSPFRSGTPYEQYF TGTGCCAGCAGTCCATTCAGGAGTGGGACCCCCTACGAGCAGTACTTC
TRBJ1-4 few TRBV6-2/TRBV6-3 . CASSYRQAGEKLFF TGTGCCAGCAGTTATCGACAAGCGGGAGAAAAACTGTTTTTT
TRBJ2-7 . TRBV13 TRBD2 CASSSRLAGVEQYF TGTGCCAGCAGCTCTCGACTAGCGGGAGTCGAGCAGTACTTC
TRBJ1-1 many TRBV20-1 . CSAYPTINRAEAFF TGCAGTGCTTACCCCACCATTAACAGGGCTGAAGCTTTCTTT
TRBJ1-5 . TRBV6-2/TRBV6-3 . CASSYTGIGQPQHF TGTGCCAGCAGTTACACGGGAATAGGTCAGCCCCAGCATTTT
TRBJ1-4 . TRBV6-1 . CASSGRGSHPNEKLFF TGTGCCAGCAGTGGCAGGGGTTCCCATCCTAATGAAAAACTGTTTTTT
TRBJ2-1 . TRBV6-2/TRBV6-3 TRBD2 CASSYPRPAGVNEQFF TGTGCCAGCAGTTATCCCCGACCAGCGGGAGTCAATGAGCAGTTCTTC
TRBJ2-3 few TRBV10-3 TRBD1 CAITLNRDRGPDTQYF TGTGCCATCACCCTTAACCGGGACAGGGGGCCAGATACGCAGTATTTT
TRBJ2-1 many TRBV27 . CASSFSGLMGEQFF TGTGCCAGCAGTTTTTCAGGGTTGATGGGTGAGCAGTTCTTC
TRBJ2-1 . TRBV11-2 TRBD2 CASSEVSGRPNEQFF TGTGCCAGCAGCGAAGTTAGCGGGAGACCCAATGAGCAGTTCTTC
TRBJ2-3 many TRBV28 TRBD2 CASTGTSGSFTDTQYF TGTGCCAGCACCGGGACTAGCGGGAGTTTCACAGATACGCAGTATTTT
TRBJ1-3 . TRBV11-2 . CASSLASTGNTIYF TGTGCCAGCAGCTTAGCCAGCACTGGAAACACCATATATTTT
TRBJ1-1 . TRBV4-1 . CASGGVGTEAFF TGCGCCAGCGGGGGGGTGGGGACTGAAGCTTTCTTT
TRBJ2-5 many TRBV20-1 TRBD2 CSAREGYGTSLKTQYF TGCAGTGCTAGAGAGGGGTACGGGACTAGCCTCAAGACCCAGTACTTC
TRBJ1-5 few TRBV20-1 TRBD1 CSARVQGAIHGNQPQHF TGCAGTGCTAGGGTACAGGGGGCAATCCATGGCAATCAGCCCCAGCATTTT
TRBJ2-1 few TRBV4-3 . CASSQDRSLNEQFF TGCGCCAGCAGCCAAGATCGCAGCTTGAATGAGCAGTTCTTC